This record concerns one T cell receptor beta chain sequence. What antigen it recognizes has not been identified. There are no base qualities to consult, and no much larger clone falls within one base. The germline V gene supplies CDR1 SQVTM and CDR2 ANQGSEA. The CDR3 goes from the cysteine to the phenylalanine over 17 residues. Only CDR3 DNA is held: 51 bases, read in frame from base 1. Clipping removes 3 bases from V and 9 bases from J, with 15 as the unmatched junction base count. This sample was included in a study of blood T cell repertoires in COVID-19 (dated by TCRdb to the early 2020s). Describing the broader study: The collaborator samples originated in the United States, Italy and Spain and spanned the acute and convalescent phases of COVID-19. The prospective study material was composed of cDNA or gDNA derived from T cells, B-cell-depleted T cells, or PBMCs. The dataset comprised deeply sampled blood TCRbeta repertoires from subjects exposed to, actively infected with, or recovered from COVID-19. A freely available public database, intended as a resource for researchers studying the immune response to SARS-CoV-2, is where the repertoires were released. Samples came from the ongoing ImmuneRACE study (first 160 participants) plus 1,254 subjects from 6 global collaborators. Nearly every sample came with metadata listing a de-identified subject ID, COVID-19 status, age in years and sex. Where available, HLA class I and class II types were taken from metadata supplied by the sample provider and were not determined by assay-based typing.

TCRbeta CDR3 regions were amplified from genomic DNA using the immunoSEQ Assay, a bias-controlled multiplex PCR. The source study handled its data this way. The number of nucleated cells in each sample was estimated from the amplification of reference gene primers within the assay. Sequence reads were collapsed and filtered to measure the absolute abundance of every unique TCRbeta CDR3 rearrangement. For each sample, productive Simpson clonality was calculated by taking the square root of Simpson's diversity index across productive rearrangements. Imported from immuneACCESS, the table was reduced by TCRdb to in-frame sequences with V and J called. These copies leave out some clones; in studies compared against another copy, an unresolved V gene accounts for under half, and the cause of the remainder is not known. The V and J calls and clone size were taken over from that table, and D and trimming were inferred from the DNA. Recorded for this sample are about 170,000 clones; about nine tenths of them occurred a single time. Around 4.6% of the sample belongs to the ten largest clones.

General findings and caveats noted by the study authors: Clinical and demographic metadata were provided uncurated, with the amount varying by source and participant.

In Seattle, one collaborating source enrolled patients while the infection was active and tracked those patients longitudinally over the course of disease. Each collaborating institution followed its own protocols to collect whole blood in K2EDTA tubes. For TCRbeta analysis, collaborators shipped samples in one of three forms: frozen whole blood, isolated PBMCs, or DNA extracted from either of those sample types. The source material was peripheral blood. The sequence came from a man under 40 with COVID-19, enrolled during active disease. The V and J genes are TRBV29-1 and TRBJ2-3, and TRBD2 aligns with 13 junction nucleotides. The nucleotide sequence reads as follows: TGCAGCGTTGATCGAGATTGGACTAGCGGGGGTCGAAGGACGCAGTATTTT. This is translated as CSVDRDWTSGGRRTQYF.